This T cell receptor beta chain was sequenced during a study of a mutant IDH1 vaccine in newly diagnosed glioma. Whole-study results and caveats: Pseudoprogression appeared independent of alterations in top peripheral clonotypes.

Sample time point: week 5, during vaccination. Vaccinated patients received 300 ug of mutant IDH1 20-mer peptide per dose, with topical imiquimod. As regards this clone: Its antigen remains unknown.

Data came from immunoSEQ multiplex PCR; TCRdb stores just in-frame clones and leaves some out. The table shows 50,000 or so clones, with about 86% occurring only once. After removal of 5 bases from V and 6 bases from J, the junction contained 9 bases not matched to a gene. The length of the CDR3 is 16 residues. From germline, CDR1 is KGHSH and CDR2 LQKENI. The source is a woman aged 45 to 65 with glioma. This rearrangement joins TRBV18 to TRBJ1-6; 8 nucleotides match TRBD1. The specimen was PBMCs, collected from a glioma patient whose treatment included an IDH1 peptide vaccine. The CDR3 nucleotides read TGTGCCAGCTCAGCCAACAGGGGGAAAGGTAATTCACCCCTCCACTTT. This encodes CASSANRGKGNSPLHF.